This T cell receptor (beta chain) was sequenced for a study of blood T cells in healthy people across ages. General study findings and limits: PBMCs went unsorted, and a conclusive naive versus antigen-experienced comparison was therefore prevented.

On this clonotype: Its antigen is not identified.

Trimming took 3 bases from V and 2 from J; bases not matched to a gene: 6. Germline V lookup: CDR1 SGHRS, CDR2 YFSETQ. CDR3 length: 15 amino acids. Using a J-beta primer mix together with a sample-barcoded 5' primer, a second PCR was run for roughly 6 to 12 cycles. TCRdb called the 5' RACE reads again in MiXCR, with one record for every CDR3 protein. Of around 650,000 distinct CDR3 sequences in the sample, around two fifths were seen once. The chain combines TRBV5-1 with TRBJ1-1; 8 bases fit TRBD1. The sequencing input was blood. This receptor was taken from a man aged 80 or over in good health. The CDR3 is CASSYRTGRNTEAFF. CDR3 in DNA: TGCGCCAGCAGCTACCGGACAGGGCGAAACACTGAAGCTTTCTTT.